These 21 T cell receptor beta chains originate from one sample sequenced in a study of CD8+CD57+ T cells in acquired aplastic anemia. The template used for profiling TCR beta VDJ and CDR3 was genomic DNA. MiXCR, applied by TCRdb to the reads, yields one record per CDR3 protein. The sample contains about 160,000 distinct CDR3 sequences, about 48% of which appear only once. Material: sorted CD4+, CD8+, or CD8+CD57+ T cells (not recorded which) from PBMCs. These receptors were collected from a human donor in good health.

This clonotype has ten or more counts. The chain joins TRBV20-1 to TRBJ1-1; possibly TRBD1 for D (5 bases). The germline V gene has CDR1 DFQATT and CDR2 SNEGSKA (reference sequence). V was trimmed by 7 bases and J by 1 base, leaving 13 bases between them. The CDR3 runs to 13 residues. The CDR3 bases are TGCAGTGGAGGGAGAACAGGGAACACTGAAGCTTTCTTT. This translates into CSGGRTGNTEAFF.

This clonotype occurred many times. This rearrangement joins TRBV20-1 to TRBJ2-7, with TRBD1 identical over 9 bases. The germline gives CDR1 DFQATT, CDR2 SNEGSKA (reference sequence). V was pared by 0 bases and J by 4 bases, with 7 bases of the junction left unmatched. This CDR3 spans 15 amino acids. CDR3 region: CSARDLDRGGYEQYF. DNA of the CDR3: TGCAGTGCTAGAGATCTCGACAGGGGGGGGTACGAGCAGTACTTC.

In this sample, this clonotype turned up a few times. The rearrangement links TRBV3-1 to TRBJ2-6; TRBD1 agrees at 8 bases. Trimming at V came to 2 bases and at J to 4 bases, leaving 7 bases not matched to a gene. Germline V gene sequence: CDR1 LGHDT, CDR2 YNNKEL (reference sequence). This CDR3 has 17 residues. The CDR3 DNA sequence: TGTGCCAGCAGCCAATCCCAGGGGGCGCGCGGGGCCAACGTCCTGACTTTC. It codes for CASSQSQGARGANVLTF.

The chain recombines TRBV25-1 with TRBJ1-2; possible D gene TRBD1, 5 bases. The CDR3 has 13 residues. The germline gives CDR1 MGHDK, CDR2 SYGVNS. The germline V and J ends were trimmed by 7 bases and 3 bases, with 12 bases remaining between them. The DNA for the CDR3 is TGTGCCAGCAAGGGAGGACACTACTATGGCTACACCTTC. Amino acid sequence: CASKGGHYYGYTF.

This clonotype has at least ten counts. This chain links TRBV6-5 with TRBJ2-1; 13 nucleotides agree with TRBD2. After removal of 0 bases from V and 3 bases from J, the junction contained 2 bases not matched to a gene. The CDR3 has 17 amino acids. Germline V lookup: CDR1 MNHEY, CDR2 SVGAGI. The CDR3 DNA sequence: TGTGCCAGCAGTTACTCCAGGACTAGCGGGAGCTACAATGAGCAGTTCTTC. Its translation: CASSYSRTSGSYNEQFF.

The sample holds a few counts of this clonotype. This chain links TRBV12-3 or TRBV12-4 with TRBJ1-3; perhaps TRBD1 as D (6 bases). Trimming removed 6 bases from V and 8 bases from J, with 20 bases in between. The CDR3 is made up of 15 amino acids. Here the CDR3 reads CASSHRVGGADTIYF. In DNA form, the CDR3 reads TGTGCCAGCAGCCACCGGGTAGGGGGAGCGGACACCATATATTTT.

This clonotype was seen ten or more times. The chain joins TRBV5-5 to TRBJ1-6, with a tentative D call TRBD1 (6 bases). The CDR3 length is 16 residues. CDR1 is SGHKS and CDR2 is YYEKEE in the germline V gene (reference sequence). Trimming stripped 0 bases from V and 11 bases from J, with 18 bases between. The CDR3 DNA reads TGTGCCAGCAGCTTGGGACCGGGCGGGGGCCTTCCACCCCTCCACTTT. Protein: CASSLGPGGGLPPLHF.

The rearrangement links TRBV15 to TRBJ2-7, with 11 positions matching TRBD2. The trim removed 1 base at V and 6 bases at J, leaving 5 bases unmatched. The germline V gene encodes CDR1 LNHNV and CDR2 YYDKDF (reference sequence). The CDR3 runs 15 residues. The CDR3 spells CATSRVLAGGGEQYF. CDR3 in DNA: TGTGCCACCAGCAGAGTGCTAGCGGGAGGAGGCGAGCAGTACTTC.

The chain has TRBV10-1 and TRBJ1-1; 7 bases line up with TRBD1. CDR1 WNHNN and CDR2 SYGVQD come from the germline V gene (reference sequence). Trimming took 2 bases from V and 5 from J; bases not matched to a gene: 11. The CDR3 length is 16 residues. Here the CDR3 reads CASSEDRVKWRTEAFF. The DNA of the CDR3 is TGCGCCAGCAGTGAGGACAGGGTCAAGTGGAGGACTGAAGCTTTCTTT.

J is TRBJ2-7 and V is TRBV25-1; TRBD1 aligns across 7 bases. V was pared by 4 bases and J by 3 bases, with 9 bases of the junction left unmatched. The CDR3 extends over 15 amino acids. Germline V lookup: CDR1 MGHDK, CDR2 SYGVNS. CDR3 region: CASSGLTGQGYEQYF. In DNA, the CDR3 is TGTGCCAGCAGTGGTCTGACAGGGCAAGGCTACGAGCAGTACTTC.

This clonotype has only a few counts. The chain links TRBV27 to TRBJ2-1; either TRBD1 or TRBD2 may supply D (5 bases each). CDR1 is MNHEY and CDR2 is SMNVEV in the germline V gene (reference sequence). This CDR3 is 15 amino acids long. Trimming took 3 bases from V and 6 from J, leaving 15 bases between them. The CDR3 DNA sequence: TGTGCCAGCAGTTTTCGAATGAGGGGTGGCAATGAGCAGTTCTTC. This gives the protein CASSFRMRGGNEQFF.

The chain uses TRBV10-1 and TRBJ1-6; the D is unclear. The CDR3 runs 14 residues. In germline, CDR1 is WNHNN, CDR2 SYGVQD (reference sequence). Trimming left V 6 bases short and J 5 bases short, with 11 bases between. This CDR3 is CASSDLLNNSPLHF. In nucleotides, the CDR3 is TGCGCCAGCAGCGATCTACTAAATAATTCACCCCTCCACTTT.

This clonotype was detected a few times. A much larger clone sits a single nucleotide away, making a read error possible. The chain employs TRBV5-1 and TRBJ1-3; D is unresolved. CDR3 length: 15 amino acids. Germline V gene sequence: CDR1 SGHRS, CDR2 YFSETQ. The CDR3 spells CASSYGSVSGNTVYF. CDR3 bases: TGCGCCAGCAGCTATGGATCAGTCTCTGGAAACACCGTATATTTT.

This chain links TRBV12-3 or TRBV12-4 with TRBJ1-2; 10 bases line up with TRBD1. V lost 8 bases and J lost 6; bases outside the gene matches: 6. CDR3 length: 13 amino acids. CDR3 nucleotide sequence: TGTGCCAGCTCGCCGACAGGGGGCAATGGCTACACCTTC. Its protein product is CASSPTGGNGYTF.

In nucleotides, the CDR3 is TGTGCCAGCTCACCACCGAATAGCAGGGTAGATGGCTACACCTTC. Residues: CASSPPNSRVDGYTF. J is TRBJ1-2 and V is TRBV18; D might be TRBD1 (5 bases). The germline V and J ends were trimmed by 0 bases and 6 bases, with 14 bases remaining between them. This CDR3 region has 15 residues. CDR1 and CDR2 from the germline V gene are KGHSH and LQKENI.

This clonotype was detected a few times. One end of the junction fails to match germline, which may point to a read error. Written as DNA, the CDR3 is TGTGCCGGCAGGAGGGACTATAGCAATCAGCCCCAGCATTTT. Translated: CAGRRDYSNQPQHF. This chain connects TRBV6-1 to TRBJ1-5; tentative D call: TRBD1 (5 bases). The CDR3 runs 14 residues. Germline CDR1 is MNHNS and CDR2 is SASEGT.

This clonotype has just a few counts. The chain couples TRBV6-1 to TRBJ1-2, with 7 bases lining up with TRBD1. V lost 5 bases, J lost 1 base, and 13 bases stayed unmatched. Germline CDR1 and CDR2: MNHNS and SASEGT. The CDR3 runs to 17 residues. The CDR3 loop is CASSPGGGVSVNYGYTF. Written as DNA, the CDR3 is TGTGCCAGCAGTCCAGGGGGGGGGGTAAGCGTTAACTATGGCTACACCTTC.

Points on this clonotype: With a much larger clone just one base away, this may be a read error. This rearrangement joins TRBV5-8 to TRBJ2-7; D might be TRBD1 (5 bases). The germline V gene has CDR1 SGHTS and CDR2 YDEGEE. There are 13 residues in the CDR3. CDR3 in DNA: TGTGCCAGCAGTCAGGGTAGGGTATACGAGCAGTGCTTC. It translates to CASSQGRVYEQCF.

The chain carries TRBV7-9 and TRBJ2-3, with TRBD2 matching 11 bases. The CDR3 runs to 14 residues. CDR1 is SEHNR and CDR2 is FQNEAQ in the germline V gene (reference sequence). V shed 6 bases and J 5 bases; nucleotides not matched to a gene: 4. This CDR3 is CASRLAGGQDTQYF. CDR3 nucleotides: TGTGCCAGCAGGCTAGCGGGAGGCCAAGATACGCAGTATTTT.

This clonotype was detected ten times or more. The J gene is TRBJ2-3, the V gene TRBV13, with 8 bases aligning to TRBD2. CDR1 is PRHDT, CDR2 FYEKMQ, per germline (reference sequence). This CDR3 has 15 residues. V dropped 1 base and J dropped 4; count of bases not matched to a gene: 4. This chain's CDR3 is CASSLDGGAPDTQYF. Written as DNA, the CDR3 is TGTGCCAGCAGCTTAGACGGGGGGGCACCAGATACGCAGTATTTT.

The table lists this clonotype with a few counts. The J gene is TRBJ2-5, the V gene TRBV24-1; D might be TRBD2 (6 bases). Germline lookup yields CDR1 KGHDR and CDR2 SFDVKD. The length of the CDR3 is 15 residues. Trimming shortened V by 5 bases and J by 4 bases, and 16 bases separated the two germline ends. CDR3: CATSGRDGSRETQYF. The CDR3 DNA reads as TGTGCCACCAGTGGGCGGGACGGATCCCGAGAGACCCAGTACTTC.